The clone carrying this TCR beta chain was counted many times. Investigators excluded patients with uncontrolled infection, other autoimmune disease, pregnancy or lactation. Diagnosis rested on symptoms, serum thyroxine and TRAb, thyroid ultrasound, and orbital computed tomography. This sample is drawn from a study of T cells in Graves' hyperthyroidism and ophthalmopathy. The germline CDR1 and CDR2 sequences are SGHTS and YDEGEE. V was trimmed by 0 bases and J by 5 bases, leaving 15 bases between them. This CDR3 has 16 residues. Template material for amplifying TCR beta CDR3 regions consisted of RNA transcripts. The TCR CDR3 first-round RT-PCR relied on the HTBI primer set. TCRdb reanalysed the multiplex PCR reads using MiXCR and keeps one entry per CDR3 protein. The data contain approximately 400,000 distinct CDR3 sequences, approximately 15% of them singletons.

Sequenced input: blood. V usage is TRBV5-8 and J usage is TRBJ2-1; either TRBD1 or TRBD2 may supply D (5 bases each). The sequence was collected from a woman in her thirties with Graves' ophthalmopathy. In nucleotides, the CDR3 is TGTGCCAGCAGCTTGGCCGGGGCCATGACAGACAATGAGCAGTTCTTC. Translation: CASSLAGAMTDNEQFF. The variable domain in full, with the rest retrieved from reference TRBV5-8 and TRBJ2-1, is EAGVTQSPTHLIKTRGQQATLRCSPISGHTSVYWYQQALGLGLQFLLWYDEGEERNRGNFPPRFSGRQFPNYSSELNVNALELEDSALYLCASSLAGAMTDNEQFFGPGTRLTVL.